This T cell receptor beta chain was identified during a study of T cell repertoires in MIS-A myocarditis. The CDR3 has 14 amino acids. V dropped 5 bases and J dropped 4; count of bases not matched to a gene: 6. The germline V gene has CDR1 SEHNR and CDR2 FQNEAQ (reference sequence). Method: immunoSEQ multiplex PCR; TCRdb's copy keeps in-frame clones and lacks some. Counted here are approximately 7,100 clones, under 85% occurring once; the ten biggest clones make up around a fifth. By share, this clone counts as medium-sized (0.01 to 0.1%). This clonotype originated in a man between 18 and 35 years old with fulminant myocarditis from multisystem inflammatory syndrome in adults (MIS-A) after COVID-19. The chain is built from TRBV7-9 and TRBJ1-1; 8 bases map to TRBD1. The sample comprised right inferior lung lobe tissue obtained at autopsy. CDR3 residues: CASSRAGGVTEAFF. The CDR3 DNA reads TGTGCCAGCAGCCGGGCAGGGGGCGTCACTGAAGCTTTCTTT. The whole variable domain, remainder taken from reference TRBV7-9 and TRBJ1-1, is DTGVSQNPRHKITKRGQNVTFRCDPISEHNRLYWYRQTLGQGPEFLTYFQNEAQLEKSRLLSDRFSAERPKGSFSTLEIQRTEQGDSAMYLCASSRAGGVTEAFFGQGTRLTVV.